The 15 T cell receptor beta chains reported below all come from one sample, sequenced in a study of graft-versus-host responses after intestinal transplantation. Sequencing used immunoSEQ multiplex PCR; TCRdb keeps in-frame clones, though not all of them. The data contain over 70,000 clones, 85% to 90% of them singletons. Antigens for these TCRs are unknown. The material was unstimulated CD8+ T cells sorted from spleen or lymph node cells, obtained before transplant. The receptors stem from a human donor who was the organ donor for an intestinal transplant.

This clone was detected once. The V and J genes are TRBV4-2 and TRBJ2-3; possible D gene TRBD2, 5 bases. Germline values: CDR1 LGHNA, CDR2 YNFKEQ. V lost 1 base and J lost 4, with 15 bases in between. CDR3 length: 16 residues. As DNA, the CDR3 is TGTGCCAGCAGCCAAGTGGCCGGGATTCGGGCAGATACGCAGTATTTT. Translating it yields CASSQVAGIRADTQYF.

The genes are TRBV29-1 and TRBJ2-1; TRBD1 matches 9 bases. After removal of 6 bases from V and 10 bases from J, the junction contained 13 bases not matched to a gene. CDR3 length: 14 residues. Germline values: CDR1 SQVTM, CDR2 ANQGSEA. The CDR3 DNA sequence: TGCAGCGTAGGGCCGGGACAGGGCGCTGGCGAGCAGTTCTTC. It yields the protein CSVGPGQGAGEQFF.

The V and J genes are TRBV5-1 and TRBJ2-1, with TRBD2 matching over 9 bases. This CDR3 comprises 15 residues. V gave up 0 bases and J gave up 4 bases; unmatched junction bases: 2. Germline V gene lookup returns CDR1 SGHRS and CDR2 YFSETQ. CDR3 in DNA: TGCGCCAGCAGCTTGGCCGCGGGGGGGTACAATGAGCAGTTCTTC. Residues: CASSLAAGGYNEQFF.

The CDR3 here is CASSLEQGLSVNTEAFF. Written as DNA, the CDR3 is TGCGCCAGCAGCTTGGAACAGGGTTTGTCCGTGAACACTGAAGCTTTCTTT. This chain links TRBV5-1 with TRBJ1-1; TRBD1 might be the D (6 bases). V was clipped by 0 bases and J by 0 bases, with 15 bases between them. CDR1 and CDR2 (germline): SGHRS, YFSETQ. The CDR3 has 17 residues.

The chain links TRBV27 to TRBJ2-7; weak D call: TRBD2 (5 bases). CDR1 and CDR2 from the germline V gene are MNHEY and SMNVEV (reference sequence). This CDR3 is built from 14 residues. Trimming removed 4 bases from V and 0 bases from J, with 10 bases in between. The CDR3 spells CASSSRRNSYEQYV. The CDR3 DNA reads as TGTGCCAGCAGTTCAAGGAGGAACTCCTACGAGCAGTACGTC.

The chain couples TRBV5-1 to TRBJ1-5; D may be TRBD1 (5 bases). Per germline, CDR1 SGHRS and CDR2 YFSETQ. This CDR3 comprises 16 residues. V shed 2 bases and J shed 0 bases, with 12 bases lying between them. CDR3 in amino acids: CASSFSYGHSNQPQHF. The CDR3 region has the DNA TGCGCCAGCAGCTTCTCTTACGGACATAGCAATCAGCCCCAGCATTTT.

The chain couples TRBV27 to TRBJ1-5; D not resolved. The germline gives CDR1 MNHEY, CDR2 SMNVEV (reference sequence). The CDR3 sequence is 13 residues long. Trimming cost V 1 base and J 6 bases, with 7 bases left between them. CDR3: CASSLFRSQPQHF. The DNA for the CDR3 is TGTGCCAGCAGTTTATTTCGGAGTCAGCCCCAGCATTTT.

V and J are TRBV6-4 and TRBJ2-7, with TRBD1 identical over 10 bases. Germline V gives CDR1 MRHNA, CDR2 SNTAGT. The CDR3 is made up of 15 amino acids. Losses at the gene ends were 4 bases for V and 2 bases for J; bases not matched to a gene: 5. CDR3 region: CASSGRDRGPYEQYV. The DNA for the CDR3 is TGTGCCAGCAGTGGGCGGGACAGGGGCCCCTACGAGCAGTACGTC.

V usage is TRBV6-5 and J usage is TRBJ1-5; a weak D match, TRBD1 (5 bases). The CDR3 runs 13 residues. V lost 5 bases and J lost 7, with 12 bases in between. Germline loops: CDR1 MNHEY, CDR2 SVGAGI. CDR3 bases: TGTGCCAGCAGTCAGGGTTCCCACCAGCCCCAGCATTTT. Protein product: CASSQGSHQPQHF.

This chain links TRBV2 with TRBJ2-5; 7 bases match TRBD1. Germline lookup yields CDR1 SNHLY and CDR2 FYNNEI. V lost 3 bases, J lost 4 bases, and 14 bases stayed unmatched. The CDR3 runs to 17 residues. CDR3 amino acids: CASSETGSSPWGETQYF. Written as DNA, the CDR3 is TGTGCCAGCAGTGAGACAGGGAGTAGTCCATGGGGAGAGACCCAGTACTTC.

This clone came up once. The chain joins TRBV9 to TRBJ1-1, with D unclear. Between the trimmed V and J ends, which lost 0 bases and 1 base, there was a span of 10 bases. This CDR3 comprises 15 residues. Germline loops: CDR1 SGDLS, CDR2 YYNGEE. The DNA for the CDR3 is TGTGCCAGCAGCGTAGAGGCGGGTGAGAACACTGAAGCTTTCTTT. This codes for CASSVEAGENTEAFF.

The table lists this clone with a few counts. V and J are TRBV27 and TRBJ1-6; the match to TRBD1 covers 7 bases. This CDR3 has 13 residues. V lost 5 bases, J lost 13 bases, and 8 bases stayed unmatched. Germline V gene lookup returns CDR1 MNHEY and CDR2 SMNVEV (reference sequence). The CDR3 region is CASSTGASAPLHF. DNA of the CDR3: TGTGCCAGCAGTACAGGGGCGTCGGCGCCCCTCCACTTT.

The rearrangement uses TRBV28 and TRBJ1-2; 7 positions match TRBD1. The germline V gene encodes CDR1 MDHEN and CDR2 SYDVKM. This CDR3 has 13 amino acids. V shed 3 bases, J shed 7 bases, and the junction held 5 bases outside the gene matches. The CDR3 here is CASSLGTVSGYTF. CDR3 DNA: TGTGCCAGCAGTTTGGGGACAGTTAGTGGCTACACCTTC.

The chain joins TRBV4-1 to TRBJ1-5; D might be TRBD1 (6 bases). The V end lost 4 bases, the J end lost 0 bases, and 28 bases lay between the germline ends. The CDR3 consists of 21 residues. Germline values: CDR1 MGHRA, CDR2 YSYEKL. Here the CDR3 reads CASSPGRVWYREIHSNQPQHF. CDR3 DNA: TGCGCCAGCAGCCCAGGTCGAGTGTGGTACAGGGAAATTCATAGCAATCAGCCCCAGCATTTT.

The rearrangement joins TRBV5-4 to TRBJ2-3; 8 positions match TRBD2. Germline assignment: CDR1 SGHNT and CDR2 YYREEE (reference sequence). After removal of 4 bases from V and 6 bases from J, the junction contained 7 bases not matched to a gene. This CDR3 is built from 14 residues. The CDR3 nucleotides are TGTGCCAGCAGCCTGGGACTAGTTTGGGATACGCAGTATTTT. This codes for CASSLGLVWDTQYF.